This T cell receptor beta chain is from a study of cytomegalovirus exposure and HLA in healthy donors. Findings and caveats of the study: The authors later linked a missense DCLRE1C variant to TCR beta V- and J-gene trimming. Across HLA loci, a later analysis found differing TCR association rates, with DRB1 most and HLA-C fewest.

From germline, CDR1 is MRHNA and CDR2 SNTAGT. This CDR3 has 15 residues. V lost 5 bases and J lost 6; bases outside the gene matches: 12. This clone was recorded a few times. Its specificity is unknown. The PCR was carried out with 60 Vbeta primers and 13 Jbeta primers. This table comes from immunoSEQ multiplex PCR, and its TCRdb copy is limited to in-frame clones, with some not included. The sample lists 95,000 or so clones, about three quarters occurring once. Sample: PBMCs. The chain uses TRBV6-4 and TRBJ2-7; TRBD1 matches 8 bases. The source of this sequence is a woman aged 50 to 65 in good health and CMV-seropositive. The CDR3 reads CASSFGQGRTSEQYF. For the CDR3, the DNA is TGTGCCAGCAGTTTCGGACAGGGTCGGACCTCCGAGCAGTACTTC.